This is a list of T cell receptor beta chains from one sample in a study of T cells in Graves' hyperthyroidism and ophthalmopathy. Each CDR3 protein gets one entry after TCRdb re-called the multiplex PCR reads with MiXCR. Here the sample spans a few hundred thousand distinct CDR3 sequences, more than 11% being singletons. What was sequenced was blood. The source is a woman aged 25 to 39 with Graves' hyperthyroidism that later progressed to Graves' ophthalmopathy. CDR3s include the opening cysteine and the closing phenylalanine or tryptophan. Fields, in order: D gene, CDR3 length, V gene, clone size, J gene, CDR3 protein, CDR3 DNA. A D gene is named only where the DNA matches it firmly. Part of the rows lack a size; the others show once, few, many or a class for expanded clones.

NA	15	TRBV5-1	many	TRBJ2-6	CASSPAGSGANVLTF	TGCGCCAGCAGCCCGGCGGGGTCCGGGGCCAACGTCCTGACTTTC
NA	13	TRBV7-2	many	TRBJ1-1	CASSLGTRTEAFF	TGTGCCAGCAGCTTGGGAACGAGGACTGAAGCTTTCTTT
TRBD1	14	TRBV20-1	many	TRBJ1-6	CSARPGTAHSPLHF	TGCAGTGCTAGACCCGGGACAGCCCATTCACCCCTCCACTTT
TRBD1	16	TRBV28	NA	TRBJ1-6	CASSSRDRRYNSPLHF	TGTGCCAGCAGTTCTCGGGACAGGAGGTATAATTCACCCCTCCACTTT
NA	15	TRBV7-2	many	TRBJ2-7	CASTTSSERSHEQYF	TGTGCCAGCACCACATCGTCGGAGAGGAGCCACGAGCAGTACTTC
NA	14	TRBV12-3/TRBV12-4	many	TRBJ1-6	CASSLNEAVSPLHF	TGTGCCAGCAGTTTGAACGAGGCTGTCTCACCCCTCCACTTT
NA	11	TRBV7-2	many	TRBJ2-7	CASSTHYEQYF	TGTGCCAGCAGCACTCACTACGAGCAGTACTTC
NA	13	TRBV28	NA	TRBJ1-1	CASSPNRNTEAFF	TGTGCCAGCAGTCCAAACAGGAACACTGAAGCTTTCTTT
NA	14	TRBV20-1	NA	TRBJ2-7	CSASGAGTVPEQYF	TGCAGTGCTTCCGGGGCAGGGACGGTTCCCGAGCAGTACTTC
NA	15	TRBV9	few	TRBJ2-7	CASSVAQGLLEEQYF	TGTGCCAGCAGCGTCGCCCAGGGGTTGTTGGAAGAGCAGTACTTC
TRBD2	18	TRBV9	many	TRBJ2-1	CASSVGVPSGGWYNEQFF	TGTGCCAGCAGCGTAGGAGTGCCCAGCGGGGGATGGTACAATGAGCAGTTCTTC
NA	13	TRBV7-9	many	TRBJ2-7	CASSRLGSYEQYF	TGTGCCAGCAGCCGACTAGGTTCCTACGAGCAGTACTTC
NA	18	TRBV7-9	many	TRBJ2-2	CASSLDPLPGANTGELFF	TGTGCCAGCAGCTTAGACCCTCTTCCGGGGGCGAACACCGGGGAGCTGTTTTTT
NA	14	TRBV4-2	few	TRBJ2-7	CASSPPGKGYEQYF	TGTGCCAGCAGCCCTCCGGGGAAGGGATACGAGCAGTACTTC